The 26 T cell receptor beta chains below all came from one sample that was sequenced in a study of metastatic and nonmetastatic thyroid tumors. With MiXCR, TCRdb reprocessed the PCR reads. The sample lists approximately 9,000 clones; less than 40% were seen once. Each patient went into thyroid surgery without having received any treatment. The specimen sequenced was tumor tissue. The receptors stem from a female donor with papillary thyroid cancer or a benign thyroid nodule (not recorded which). Some clones in this sample may be carry-over from other donors' samples.

This clone has only a few counts. The rearrangement joins TRBV6-2 or TRBV6-3 to TRBJ1-2; D unclear. The CDR3 loop spans 13 amino acids. Germline CDR1 reads MNHEY; CDR2 reads SVGEGT. Trimming removed 6 bases from V and 4 bases from J, with 12 bases in between. CDR3 sequence (DNA): TGTGCCAGCAGGCACCAGGTCGGCTATGGCTACACCTTC. It codes for CASRHQVGYGYTF.

V is TRBV20-1 and J is TRBJ2-1; 10 bases map to TRBD2. CDR1 DFQATT and CDR2 SNEGSKA come from the germline V gene (reference sequence). CDR3 length equals 13 residues. The CDR3 spells CRVPSGSDNEQFF. The CDR3 DNA reads TGCAGGGTCCCTAGCGGGAGTGACAATGAGCAGTTCTTC.

Ten or more counts support this clone. The V and J genes are TRBV3-1 and TRBJ1-6, with D uncertain. CDR3 length: 16 amino acids. The V end was cut by 3 bases, the J end by 8 bases, with 17 bases between. Germline CDR1 and CDR2: LGHDT and YNNKEL (reference sequence). The DNA for the CDR3 is TGTGCCAGCAGCCAGGAAATCCCCAGATTCTATTCACCCCTCCACTTT. It yields the protein CASSQEIPRFYSPLHF.

The rearrangement uses TRBV11-2 and TRBJ2-1; D is unclear. Germline loops: CDR1 SGHAT, CDR2 FQNNGV. With 5 bases removed from V and 3 bases from J, the gap between germline ends came to 17 bases. This CDR3 is built from 16 residues. The DNA for the CDR3 is TGTGCCAGCAGCCCACGTACTTCAGTGGTCTACAATGAGCAGTTCTTC. Protein product: CASSPRTSVVYNEQFF.

This clone rates as medium-sized. V is TRBV27 and J is TRBJ2-1; tentatively, D is TRBD1 or TRBD2 (5 bases each). CDR3 length equals 16 residues. Trimming cost V 7 bases and J 0 bases, with 16 bases left between them. Germline V gene sequence: CDR1 MNHEY, CDR2 SMNVEV (reference sequence). The CDR3 reads CASKLFAGTSYNEQFF. Here the CDR3 DNA reads TGTGCCAGCAAACTATTTGCCGGGACCTCCTACAATGAGCAGTTCTTC.

The V gene is TRBV30, the J gene TRBJ1-3, with D possibly matching TRBD1 (5 bases). In germline, CDR1 is GTSNPN, CDR2 SVGIG (reference sequence). The length of the CDR3 is 15 residues. The CDR3, as DNA: TGTGCGTGGGGTGGGGGTTCAAGGACTGGAAACACCATATATTTT. The encoded protein is CAWGGGSRTGNTIYF.

V gene TRBV27 combines with J gene TRBJ2-7; 9 bases agree with TRBD2. The trim removed 5 bases at V and 4 bases at J, leaving 6 bases unmatched. Per germline, CDR1 MNHEY and CDR2 SMNVEV (reference sequence). The CDR3 covers 14 residues. The DNA of the CDR3 is TGTGCCAGCAGTCCGTTAGCGGGAGTGTACGAGCAGTACTTC. Protein sequence: CASSPLAGVYEQYF.

In its sample, this clone is large (0.1 to 1%). V is TRBV20-1 and J is TRBJ2-5; 10 bases are shared with TRBD2. V dropped 5 bases and J dropped 6; count of bases not matched to a gene: 6. CDR1 is DFQATT, CDR2 SNEGSKA, per germline (reference sequence). The CDR3 runs to 13 residues. The CDR3 loop is CSAVSGGLKTQYF. In nucleotides, the CDR3 is TGCAGTGCTGTTAGCGGGGGGTTGAAGACCCAGTACTTC.

This clone was recorded at least ten times. V is TRBV20-1 and J is TRBJ1-3; the D gene is possibly TRBD1 (5 bases). Germline values: CDR1 DFQATT, CDR2 SNEGSKA (reference sequence). The CDR3 covers 15 residues. Trimming pared 2 bases from V and 0 bases from J, leaving 11 bases between. CDR3 sequence (DNA): TGCAGTGCTAGAACCCGGGACTACTCTGGAAACACCATATATTTT. Amino acids: CSARTRDYSGNTIYF.

This clone was observed once. The chain recombines TRBV20-1 with TRBJ1-5; D not certain. Germline CDR1 is DFQATT and CDR2 is SNEGSKA (reference sequence). V lost 4 bases to trimming and J lost 1 base, with 8 bases between them. The CDR3 length is 13 residues. CDR3: CSAIDGSNQPQHF. CDR3 coding DNA: TGCAGTGCTATCGACGGAAGCAATCAGCCCCAGCATTTT.

In this sample, this clone is large (0.1 to 1%). V and J are TRBV12-3 or TRBV12-4 and TRBJ1-5, with 7 nucleotides matching TRBD1. The CDR3 is made up of 13 amino acids. V shed 8 bases, J shed 6 bases, and the junction held 7 bases outside the gene matches. CDR3 DNA: TGTGCCAGCGCGGACAGGCTTAGTCAGCCCCAGCATTTT. It specifies CASADRLSQPQHF.

This clone has just a few counts. A junction end diverges from the germline sequence, so it may reflect a read error. The chain joins TRBV11-2 to TRBJ1-2, with a weak D call TRBD1 (5 bases). There are 14 residues in the CDR3. Germline CDR1 is SGHAT and CDR2 is FQNNGV. CDR3 coding DNA: TGTGCCAGCAGCTTGAACAGGAGCCCTTATGGCTACACCTTT. This translates into CASSLNRSPYGYTF.

This clone has only a few counts. The chain couples TRBV28 to TRBJ2-7, with D possibly TRBD1 on 6 matching bases. The CDR3 is made up of 17 amino acids. V was trimmed by 6 bases and J by 4 bases, leaving 25 bases between them. The V gene's germline CDR1 is MDHEN and CDR2 SYDVKM. Written as DNA, the CDR3 is TGTGCCAGCAGACCTAAGGACGGACAGCTGAAAGTTTACGAGCAGTACTTC. It yields the protein CASRPKDGQLKVYEQYF.

This clone was seen many times. Other DNA sequences in the same sample also yield this CDR3. The J gene is TRBJ2-3, the V gene TRBV27; the match to TRBD1 covers 10 bases. Trimming at V came to 6 bases and at J to 4 bases, leaving 7 bases not matched to a gene. The CDR3 is made up of 15 amino acids. CDR1 is MNHEY, CDR2 SMNVEV, per germline (reference sequence). The CDR3: CASRRQGADSDTQYF. In nucleotides, the CDR3 is TGTGCCAGCAGGCGACAGGGGGCGGACTCAGATACGCAGTATTTT.

By sample share, this clone is large. The chain's CDR3 is CASSPPILTEGQYWGSTEAFF. DNA for the CDR3: TGTGCCAGCAGTCCACCTATACTCACCGAGGGCCAGTACTGGGGGAGCACTGAAGCTTTCTTT. The chain employs TRBV28 and TRBJ1-1; D perhaps matches TRBD1 (5 bases). Germline V lookup: CDR1 MDHEN, CDR2 SYDVKM. Trimming left V 5 bases short and J 4 bases short, with 35 bases between. The CDR3 runs 21 residues.

This chain links TRBV19 with TRBJ2-7; TRBD1 is a possible D gene (5 bases). This CDR3 contains 13 residues. Germline assignment: CDR1 LNHDA and CDR2 SQIVND (reference sequence). V was cut by 0 bases and J by 6 bases, with 9 bases left in between. The CDR3 DNA follows: TGTGCCAGTAGTATAGACAGGGAAGGCGAGCAGTACTTC. Translating it yields CASSIDREGEQYF.

The chain recombines TRBV6-2 or TRBV6-3 with TRBJ2-1; possible D gene TRBD2, 6 bases. Trimming pared 1 base from V and 7 bases from J, leaving 8 bases between. The CDR3 is made up of 13 amino acids. CDR1 is MNHEY and CDR2 is SVGEGT in the germline V gene. The CDR3 coding sequence is TGTGCCAGCAGTTACTACAGCGGGAATGAGCAGTTCTTC. It specifies CASSYYSGNEQFF.

This CDR3 is CASNLGSRLYNEQFF. The CDR3 coding sequence is TGCGCCAGCAACCTCGGGAGTCGACTCTACAATGAGCAGTTCTTC. The J gene is TRBJ2-1, the V gene TRBV5-1; D perhaps matches TRBD2 (6 bases). Germline-derived CDR1 and CDR2 are SGHRS and YFSETQ. The CDR3 contains 15 residues. Trimming removed 6 bases from V and 3 bases from J, with 16 bases in between.

The chain joins TRBV30 to TRBJ1-2, with D possibly being TRBD1 (5 bases). The CDR3 has 13 amino acids. Germline CDR1 GTSNPN, CDR2 SVGIG (reference sequence). Trimming took 5 bases from V and 2 from J, leaving 12 bases between them. CDR3 loop: CAWVGTENYGYTF. Written as DNA, the CDR3 is TGTGCCTGGGTGGGGACGGAGAACTATGGCTACACCTTC.

V usage is TRBV9 and J usage is TRBJ2-1, with 10 nucleotides matching TRBD1. This CDR3 spans 15 amino acids. The trim removed 0 bases at V and 8 bases at J, leaving 5 bases unmatched. The germline CDR1 and CDR2 sequences are SGDLS and YYNGEE. CDR3 bases: TGTGCCAGCAGCGTAGTAGGGACAGGGGCATATGAGCAGTTCTTC. Translating it yields CASSVVGTGAYEQFF.

This clone turned up a few times. The chain links TRBV10-3 to TRBJ2-3, with 7 bases lining up with TRBD2. The trim removed 6 bases at V and 5 bases at J, leaving 11 bases unmatched. Per the germline V gene, CDR1 is ENHRY and CDR2 is SYGVKD. This CDR3 has 15 amino acids. CDR3 DNA sequence: TGTGCCATCAGCAATCAGGCGGGAGCCGGAGATACGCAGTATTTT. It translates to CAISNQAGAGDTQYF.

The chain combines TRBV20-1 with TRBJ1-2; D ambiguous. The germline V and J ends were trimmed by 2 bases and 4 bases, with 11 bases remaining between them. This CDR3 contains 13 residues. Germline values: CDR1 DFQATT, CDR2 SNEGSKA (reference sequence). Here the CDR3 DNA reads TGCAGTGCTAGATCGGACCCAGGCTATGGCTACACCTTC. Its translation is CSARSDPGYGYTF.

The chain joins TRBV7-3 to TRBJ2-2; D may be TRBD1 or TRBD2 (5 bases each). The CDR3 is 14 residues long. Per the germline V gene, CDR1 is SGHTA and CDR2 is FQGTGA. V dropped 4 bases and J dropped 5 bases, with 11 bases sitting between them. CDR3 residues: CASSSGWGTGELFF. The CDR3 nucleotides are TGTGCCAGCAGCTCTGGGTGGGGGACCGGGGAGCTGTTTTTT.

The rearrangement uses TRBV5-4 and TRBJ1-2; the D gene is possibly TRBD1 (6 bases). V gave up 4 bases and J gave up 2 bases, with 18 bases separating them. The CDR3 contains 16 residues. Per the germline V gene, CDR1 is SGHNT and CDR2 is YYREEE (reference sequence). The CDR3: CASSPRGGGRNYGYTF. In nucleotides, the CDR3 is TGTGCCAGCAGCCCCCGAGGGGGGGGAAGGAACTATGGCTACACCTTC. The full variable domain, rest sourced from reference TRBV5-4 and TRBJ1-2, is ETGVTQSPTHLIKTRGQQVTLRCSSQSGHNTVSWYQQALGQGPQFIFQYYREEENGRGNFPPRFSGLQFPNYSSELNVNALELDDSALYLCASSPRGGGRNYGYTFGSGTRLTVV.

The J gene is TRBJ1-1, the V gene TRBV30; D uncertain. The CDR3 runs 13 residues. In germline, CDR1 is GTSNPN, CDR2 SVGIG (reference sequence). Trimming pared 4 bases from V and 5 bases from J, leaving 14 bases between. CDR3 DNA sequence: TGTGCCTGGACCGCGGGTTGGGCAACTGAAGCTTTCTTT. It codes for CAWTAGWATEAFF.

The chain combines TRBV11-1 with TRBJ2-2, with D unresolved. The CDR3 length is 12 residues. CDR1 and CDR2 (germline): SGHAT, FQDESV (reference sequence). V was shortened by 1 base and J by 7 bases, with 4 bases between the two germline ends. The CDR3 region is CASSLEVGELFF. For the CDR3, the DNA is TGTGCCAGCAGCTTAGAGGTCGGGGAGCTGTTTTTT.